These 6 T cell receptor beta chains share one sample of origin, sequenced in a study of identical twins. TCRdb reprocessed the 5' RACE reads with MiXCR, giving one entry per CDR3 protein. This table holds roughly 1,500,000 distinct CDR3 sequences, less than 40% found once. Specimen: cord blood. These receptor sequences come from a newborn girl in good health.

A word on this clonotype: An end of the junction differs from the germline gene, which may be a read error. CDR3 sequence: CSASGGHTDPQYF. In nucleotides, the CDR3 is TGCAGCGCAAGTGGGGGACACACAGATCCGCAGTATTTT. V is TRBV20-1 and J is TRBJ2-3, with D perhaps TRBD1 (6 bases). CDR1 and CDR2 from the germline V gene are DFQATT and SNEGSKA (reference sequence). This CDR3 spans 13 amino acids.

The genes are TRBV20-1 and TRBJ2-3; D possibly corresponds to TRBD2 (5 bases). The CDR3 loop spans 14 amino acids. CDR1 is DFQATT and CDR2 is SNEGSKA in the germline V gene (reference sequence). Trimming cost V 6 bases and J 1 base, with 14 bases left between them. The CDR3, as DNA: TGCAGTGCGGCTAGCCCACGGGGCACAGATACGCAGTATTTT. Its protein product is CSAASPRGTDTQYF.

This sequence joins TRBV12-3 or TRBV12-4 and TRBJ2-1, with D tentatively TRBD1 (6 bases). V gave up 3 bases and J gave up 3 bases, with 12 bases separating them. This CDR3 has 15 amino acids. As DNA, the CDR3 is TGTGCCAGCAGTTTGGACAGACCAGACTACAATGAGCAGTTCTTC. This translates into CASSLDRPDYNEQFF.

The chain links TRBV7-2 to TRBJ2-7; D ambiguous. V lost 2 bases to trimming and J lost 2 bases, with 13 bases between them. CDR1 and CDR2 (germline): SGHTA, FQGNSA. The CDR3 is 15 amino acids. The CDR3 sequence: CASSLFLVRPYEQYF. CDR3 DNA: TGTGCCAGCAGCTTATTTCTAGTGAGGCCCTACGAGCAGTACTTC.

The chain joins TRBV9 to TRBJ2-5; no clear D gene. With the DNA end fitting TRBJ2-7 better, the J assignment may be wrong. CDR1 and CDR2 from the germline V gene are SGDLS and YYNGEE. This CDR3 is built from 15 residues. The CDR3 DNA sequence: TGTGCCAGCAGCGTAGGGGTAGGCCGATCCTACGAGCAGTACTTC. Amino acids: CASSVGVGRSYEQYF.

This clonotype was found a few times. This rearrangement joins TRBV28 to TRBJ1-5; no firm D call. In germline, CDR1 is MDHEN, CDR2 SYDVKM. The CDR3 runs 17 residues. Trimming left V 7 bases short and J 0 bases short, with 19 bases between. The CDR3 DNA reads TGTGCCAGCATAGCCAATCCCGTCCACTATAGCAATCAGCCCCAGCATTTT. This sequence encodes CASIANPVHYSNQPQHF.